Following are 27 T cell receptor beta chains from one sample sequenced in a study of blood T cells in healthy people across ages. Combining a sample-barcoded 5' primer with a J-beta primer mix, a second PCR ran for about 7 to 11 cycles. TCRdb redid the calling of the 5' RACE reads with MiXCR, one entry per CDR3 protein. The table records 870,000 or so distinct CDR3 sequences, more than 25% of them present only once. The sample comprised blood. The receptors were sampled from a woman aged 80 or over in good health.

The rearrangement links TRBV29-1 to TRBJ2-7, with 7 bases that match TRBD1. There are 14 residues in the CDR3. The V and J ends lost 7 bases and 0 bases, in that order; junction bases with no gene match: 9. In germline, CDR1 is SQVTM, CDR2 ANQGSEA. As DNA, the CDR3 is TGCAGCGGTGCAACCGGGACAGACTCCTACGAGCAGTACTTC. Residues: CSGATGTDSYEQYF.

V gene TRBV12-3 or TRBV12-4 combines with J gene TRBJ2-7; 7 positions match TRBD1. The length of the CDR3 is 14 residues. V lost 7 bases and J lost 1; bases outside the gene matches: 7. This CDR3 reads CASKRQGSSYEQYF. The CDR3 nucleotides read TGTGCCAGCAAAAGACAGGGAAGTTCCTACGAGCAGTACTTC.

This clonotype has more than one count but fewer than ten. V and J are TRBV27 and TRBJ1-4, with unresolved D. Germline V gives CDR1 MNHEY, CDR2 SMNVEV (reference sequence). V dropped 6 bases and J dropped 8 bases, with 13 bases sitting between them. This CDR3 has 13 residues. The CDR3 loop is CASSGRGREKLFF. The CDR3 coding sequence is TGTGCCAGCAGCGGACGCGGTCGGGAAAAACTGTTTTTT.

This clonotype was seen ten or more times. The CDR3 sequence is CASSPRDREGISYNEQFF. The CDR3 DNA follows: TGTGCCAGCAGCCCGAGGGACAGGGAGGGCATCTCCTACAATGAGCAGTTCTTC. V usage is TRBV7-6 and J usage is TRBJ2-1; TRBD1 aligns across 9 bases. This CDR3 has 18 residues. The junction had 11 bases not matched to a gene; V was cut back by 5 bases and J by 0 bases. CDR1 and CDR2 (germline): SGHVS, FNYEAQ.

The chain uses TRBV7-2 and TRBJ2-7; 8 bases fit TRBD1. Judging by the DNA end, TRBJ2-5 fits better; the J call may be wrong. CDR1 is SGHTA and CDR2 is FQGNSA in the germline V gene. The length of the CDR3 is 15 residues. CDR3 nucleotides: TGTGCCAGCAGCTCTCCAGGGGGCGTGTGGGAGACCCAGTACTTC. Amino acid sequence: CASSSPGGVWETQYF.

At least ten counts were recorded for this clonotype. V usage is TRBV6-5 and J usage is TRBJ1-2, with no clear D. V lost 5 bases, J lost 5 bases, and 12 bases lay in between. CDR1 and CDR2 (germline): MNHEY, SVGAGI. The CDR3 consists of 13 residues. The CDR3 here is CASSDTDVYGYTF. CDR3 DNA: TGTGCCAGCAGTGACACCGATGTTTATGGCTACACCTTC.

This clonotype was recorded at least ten times. V is TRBV7-9 and J is TRBJ2-7; D might be TRBD1 (5 bases). This CDR3 contains 13 residues. Germline V CDR1 and CDR2: SEHNR, FQNEAQ (reference sequence). Between the trimmed V and J ends, which lost 5 bases and 4 bases, there was a span of 12 bases. CDR3 nucleotides: TGTGCCAGCAGCCCAAGGACACAGTACGAGCAGTACTTC. It translates to CASSPRTQYEQYF.

This clonotype was detected many times. The rearrangement joins TRBV20-1 to TRBJ2-5, with 13 bases fitting TRBD2. The germline V gene encodes CDR1 DFQATT and CDR2 SNEGSKA (reference sequence). The V gene end was trimmed by 1 base and the J gene end by 4 bases; junction bases not matched to a gene: 0. The CDR3 contains 14 residues. The CDR3 bases are TGCAGTGCTAGAGGGACTAGCGGGGGAGAGACCCAGTACTTC. Its translation: CSARGTSGGETQYF.

This clonotype was seen repeatedly, ten times or more. This could be a read error, since a much larger clone is one nucleotide away. The J gene is TRBJ2-1, the V gene TRBV20-1; 9 bases agree with TRBD1. The J call may be in error: the DNA end matches TRBJ2-7 better. The CDR3 is made up of 14 amino acids. CDR1 is DFQATT, CDR2 SNEGSKA, per germline (reference sequence). The CDR3 loop reads CSASNGQGYNEQYF. The CDR3 bases are TGCAGTGCTAGTAATGGACAGGGGTACAATGAGCAGTACTTC.

This clonotype has at least ten counts. The chain combines TRBV6-2 or TRBV6-3 with TRBJ1-2; possibly TRBD1 for D (5 bases). The V gene's germline CDR1 is MNHEY and CDR2 SVGEGT. Trimming removed 0 bases from V and 4 bases from J, with 15 bases in between. The CDR3 is 16 amino acids. CDR3 DNA sequence: TGTGCCAGCAGTTACTCGTCATCAGGGAGAAGCTATGGCTACACCTTC. Amino acid sequence: CASSYSSSGRSYGYTF.

This clonotype was recorded once. The rearrangement links TRBV24-1 to TRBJ2-5, with 10 nucleotides matching TRBD1. Germline V gene sequence: CDR1 KGHDR, CDR2 SFDVKD. The CDR3 runs 15 residues. The ends lost 4 bases at V and 5 bases at J; junction bases unmatched: 6. The CDR3 DNA follows: TGTGCCACCAGTGACCCGGGACAGGGGTACGAGACCCAGTACTTC. Protein product: CATSDPGQGYETQYF.

This clonotype was seen only a few times. The chain joins TRBV29-1 to TRBJ1-2, with 9 bases fitting TRBD1. Unmatched junction bases numbered 7, after V lost 4 bases and J lost 10 bases. This CDR3 comprises 12 residues. Germline V gene data show CDR1 as SQVTM and CDR2 as ANQGSEA. CDR3 bases: TGCAGCGTTGCAAGGACAGGGGCCGCCTACACCTTC. Translated, it gives CSVARTGAAYTF.

The chain is built from TRBV5-1 and TRBJ2-1; D remains unclear. V lost 4 bases to trimming and J lost 1 base, with 21 bases between them. Germline V CDR1 and CDR2: SGHRS, YFSETQ. The CDR3 sequence is 18 residues long. CDR3 amino acids: CASSLTSDPLLSYNEQFF. Written as DNA, the CDR3 is TGCGCCAGCAGCCTAACATCTGACCCTTTGCTATCCTACAATGAGCAGTTCTTC.

The sample holds many counts of this clonotype. The chain combines TRBV29-1 with TRBJ1-2; 9 bases agree with TRBD1. Germline CDR1 SQVTM, CDR2 ANQGSEA. With V trimmed by 4 bases and J by 8 bases, 5 bases remained unmatched. The length of the CDR3 is 12 residues. CDR3 sequence: CSVGTGVGGYTF. CDR3 bases: TGCAGCGTTGGGACAGGGGTTGGCGGCTACACCTTC.

In this sample, this clonotype turned up many times. The J gene is TRBJ2-1, the V gene TRBV13, with 8 bases fitting TRBD1. This CDR3 has 19 residues. Trimming cost V 8 bases and J 4 bases; bases outside gene matches: 22. Looked up from germline, CDR1 is PRHDT and CDR2 is FYEKMQ (reference sequence). CDR3 coding DNA: TGTGCCAGCCGGCAGGGCAAACTGGGTGGACAGGGTCCGTACAATGAGCAGTTCTTC. This codes for CASRQGKLGGQGPYNEQFF.

This clonotype was recorded a few times. A much larger clone differs from this one at a single base, so this may be a read error. The J gene is TRBJ2-5, the V gene TRBV27; tentative D call: TRBD1 (6 bases). The J call may not be correct, given that the DNA end is closer to TRBJ2-7. Germline CDR1 and CDR2: MNHEY and SMNVEV (reference sequence). The CDR3 is made up of 15 amino acids. Here the CDR3 reads CASSLFKAGVHEQYF. The CDR3 DNA follows: TGTGCCAGCAGTTTATTTAAGGCAGGGGTCCACGAGCAGTACTTC.

The genes are TRBV10-3 and TRBJ2-2; the D is unclear. V lost 4 bases and J lost 4, with 7 bases in between. CDR3 size: 13 residues. CDR1 and CDR2 (germline): ENHRY, SYGVKD. CDR3 loop: CAISVGFTGELFF. In DNA, the CDR3 is TGTGCCATCAGTGTTGGTTTCACCGGGGAGCTGTTTTTT.

This chain connects TRBV5-1 to TRBJ2-7; D gene unclear. Trimming took off 0 bases at V and 0 bases at J, with 19 bases between the two ends. This CDR3 region has 18 residues. Germline assignment: CDR1 SGHRS and CDR2 YFSETQ. CDR3 in DNA: TGCGCCAGCAGCTTGGGGTTCTTTCTGAGGAGTACCTCCTACGAGCAGTACTTC. This translates into CASSLGFFLRSTSYEQYF.

This clonotype was detected a few times. The CDR3, as DNA: TGTGCCAGCAGACCACAGGGGGCGGGCACAGATACGCAGTATTTT. Its translation is CASRPQGAGTDTQYF. V and J are TRBV2 and TRBJ2-3, with TRBD1 matching 9 bases. Looked up from germline, CDR1 is SNHLY and CDR2 is FYNNEI. This CDR3 spans 15 amino acids. The ends lost 6 bases at V and 1 base at J; junction bases unmatched: 5.

This clonotype was seen ten or more times. This chain joins TRBV6-2 or TRBV6-3 and TRBJ2-1; D ambiguous. The CDR3 has 16 residues. CDR1 and CDR2 from the germline V gene are MNHEY and SVGEGT. V was cut by 2 bases and J by 0 bases, with 11 bases left in between. CDR3 DNA sequence: TGTGCCAGCAGTTACGGCCTTGGCCACTCCTACAATGAGCAGTTCTTC. Translating gives CASSYGLGHSYNEQFF.

This clonotype occurred a few times. The J gene is TRBJ2-3, the V gene TRBV6-2 or TRBV6-3; TRBD1 matches 9 bases. The CDR3 runs to 19 residues. V was pared by 5 bases and J by 1 base, with 16 bases of the junction left unmatched. Germline CDR1 and CDR2: MNHEY and SVGEGT. In DNA, the CDR3 is TGTGCCAGCAGTGTGAAATACCGGGACAGGGATTATCGCACAGATACGCAGTATTTT. It translates to CASSVKYRDRDYRTDTQYF.

V gene TRBV20-1 combines with J gene TRBJ2-4, with TRBD2 as a possible D gene (6 bases). The DNA end lines up better with TRBJ2-7; the J call may be wrong. This CDR3 region has 15 residues. CDR1 and CDR2 from the germline V gene are DFQATT and SNEGSKA (reference sequence). For the CDR3, the DNA is TGCAGTGTTAACAGCGGGCTGCGAACCAACTACGAGCAGTACTTC. Residues: CSVNSGLRTNYEQYF.

This chain uses TRBV2 with TRBJ2-7; a possible D gene is TRBD1 (6 bases). From germline, CDR1 is SNHLY and CDR2 FYNNEI. The CDR3 consists of 15 residues. V was pared by 5 bases and J by 1 base, with 15 bases between. For the CDR3, the DNA is TGTGCCAGCAGTCGAACCGGGACATTATCCTACGAGCAGTACTTC. Protein product: CASSRTGTLSYEQYF.

This clonotype was seen ten or more times. V and J are TRBV7-2 and TRBJ2-5; D uncertain. V was pared by 1 base and J by 4 bases, with 13 bases between. Germline CDR1 reads SGHTA; CDR2 reads FQGNSA. The CDR3 has 15 residues. CDR3 amino acids: CASSLGIWSRETQYF. The DNA for the CDR3 is TGTGCCAGCAGCTTAGGGATTTGGTCCAGAGAGACCCAGTACTTC.

J is TRBJ2-1 and V is TRBV6-2 or TRBV6-3; D unresolved. V dropped 3 bases and J dropped 13 bases, with 10 bases sitting between them. Germline CDR1 is MNHEY and CDR2 is SVGEGT. There are 11 residues in the CDR3. CDR3 nucleotides: TGTGCCAGCAGTTATTCTGAGACCCAGTTCTTC. The encoded protein is CASSYSETQFF.

This chain uses TRBV20-1 with TRBJ1-2, with 9 positions matching TRBD1. This CDR3 has 14 amino acids. Germline CDR1 and CDR2: DFQATT and SNEGSKA (reference sequence). The V gene end was trimmed by 5 bases and the J gene end by 4 bases; junction bases not matched to a gene: 8. In nucleotides, the CDR3 is TGCAGTGCTGGGAGCGGACAGGGGCTCTATGGCTACACCTTC. Residues: CSAGSGQGLYGYTF.

A few counts support this clonotype. J is TRBJ2-6 and V is TRBV5-1, with 9 bases lining up with TRBD1. This CDR3 is built from 17 residues. The ends lost 4 bases at V and 0 bases at J; junction bases unmatched: 5. Germline V gives CDR1 SGHRS, CDR2 YFSETQ. The CDR3 loop reads CASSGGTGPSGANVLTF. CDR3 coding DNA: TGCGCCAGCAGCGGGGGGACAGGGCCCTCTGGGGCCAACGTCCTGACTTTC. The complete variable domain, with remaining parts taken from reference TRBV5-1 and TRBJ2-6, reads KAGVTQTPRYLIKTRGQQVTLSCSPISGHRSVSWYQQTPGQGLQFLFEYFSETQRNKGNFPGRFSGRQFSNSRSEMNVSTLELGDSALYLCASSGGTGPSGANVLTFGAGSRLTVL.